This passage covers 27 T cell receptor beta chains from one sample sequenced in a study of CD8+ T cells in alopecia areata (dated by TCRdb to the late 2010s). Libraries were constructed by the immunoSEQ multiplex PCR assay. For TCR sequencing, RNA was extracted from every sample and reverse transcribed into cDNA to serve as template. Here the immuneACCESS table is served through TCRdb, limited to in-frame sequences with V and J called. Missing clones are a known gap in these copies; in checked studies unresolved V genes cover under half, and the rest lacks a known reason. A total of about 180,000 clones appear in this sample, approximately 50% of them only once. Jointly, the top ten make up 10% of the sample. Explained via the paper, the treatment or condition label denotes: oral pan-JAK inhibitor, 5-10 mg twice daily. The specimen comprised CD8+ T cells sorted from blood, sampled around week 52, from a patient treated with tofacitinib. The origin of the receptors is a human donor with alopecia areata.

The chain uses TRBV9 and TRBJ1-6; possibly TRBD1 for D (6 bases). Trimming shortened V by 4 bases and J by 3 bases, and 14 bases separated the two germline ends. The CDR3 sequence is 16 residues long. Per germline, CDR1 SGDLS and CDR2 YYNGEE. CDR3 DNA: TGTGCCAGCAGCACCACAGGGATCGGCTATAATTCACCCCTCCACTTT. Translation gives CASSTTGIGYNSPLHF. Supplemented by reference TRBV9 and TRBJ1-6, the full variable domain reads DSGVTQTPKHLITATGQRVTLRCSPRSGDLSVYWYQQSLDQGLQFLIQYYNGEERAKGNILERFSAQQFPDLHSELNLSSLELGDSALYFCASSTTGIGYNSPLHFGNGTRLTVT.

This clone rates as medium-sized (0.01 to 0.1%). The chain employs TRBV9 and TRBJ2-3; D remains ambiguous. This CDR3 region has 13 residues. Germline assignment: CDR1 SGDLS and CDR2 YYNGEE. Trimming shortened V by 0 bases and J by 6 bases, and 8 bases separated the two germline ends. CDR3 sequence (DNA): TGTGCCAGCAGCGTAGGTAACGTCGATACGCAGTATTTT. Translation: CASSVGNVDTQYF.

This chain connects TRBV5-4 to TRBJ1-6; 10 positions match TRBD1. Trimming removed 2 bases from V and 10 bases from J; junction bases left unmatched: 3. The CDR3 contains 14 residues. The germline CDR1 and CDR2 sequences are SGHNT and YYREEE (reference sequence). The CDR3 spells CASSFGTGASPLHF. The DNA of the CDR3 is TGTGCCAGCAGCTTTGGGACAGGGGCATCACCCCTCCACTTT.

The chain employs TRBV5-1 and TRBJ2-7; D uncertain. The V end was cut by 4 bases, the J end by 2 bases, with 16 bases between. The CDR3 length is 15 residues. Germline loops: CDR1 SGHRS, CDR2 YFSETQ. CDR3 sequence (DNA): TGCGCCAGCAGCCCCCCCTGGGGAAGGACCTACGAGCAGTACTTC. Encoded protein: CASSPPWGRTYEQYF. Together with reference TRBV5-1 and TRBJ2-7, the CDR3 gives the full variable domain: KAGVTQTPRYLIKTRGQQVTLSCSPISGHRSVSWYQQTPGQGLQFLFEYFSETQRNKGNFPGRFSGRQFSNSRSEMNVSTLELGDSALYLCASSPPWGRTYEQYFGPGTRLTVT.

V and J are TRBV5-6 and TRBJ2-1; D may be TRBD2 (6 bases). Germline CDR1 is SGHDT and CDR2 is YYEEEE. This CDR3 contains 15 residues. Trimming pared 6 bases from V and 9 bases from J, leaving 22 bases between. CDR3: CASTFGTSPGGEQFF. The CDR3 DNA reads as TGTGCCAGCACCTTTGGGACTTCCCCTGGGGGTGAGCAGTTCTTC.

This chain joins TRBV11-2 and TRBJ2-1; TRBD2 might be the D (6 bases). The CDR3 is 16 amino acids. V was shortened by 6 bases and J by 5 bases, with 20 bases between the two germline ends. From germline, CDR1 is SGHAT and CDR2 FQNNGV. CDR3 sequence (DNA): TGTGCCAGCAGTCCCCCGGGACTGAGACACCACAATGAGCAGTTCTTC. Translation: CASSPPGLRHHNEQFF.

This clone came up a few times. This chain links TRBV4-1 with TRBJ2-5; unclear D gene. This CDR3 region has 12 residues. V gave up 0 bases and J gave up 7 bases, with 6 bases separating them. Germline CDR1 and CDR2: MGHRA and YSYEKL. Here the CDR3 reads CASSQDVMTQYF. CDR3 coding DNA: TGCGCCAGCAGCCAAGATGTAATGACCCAGTACTTC.

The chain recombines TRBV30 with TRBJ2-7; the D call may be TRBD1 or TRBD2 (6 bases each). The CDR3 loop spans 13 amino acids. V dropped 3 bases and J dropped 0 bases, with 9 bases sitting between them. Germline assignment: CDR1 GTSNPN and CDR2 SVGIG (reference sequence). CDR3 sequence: CAWRRDNSYEQYF. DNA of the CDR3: TGTGCCTGGAGGCGGGACAACTCCTACGAGCAGTACTTC.

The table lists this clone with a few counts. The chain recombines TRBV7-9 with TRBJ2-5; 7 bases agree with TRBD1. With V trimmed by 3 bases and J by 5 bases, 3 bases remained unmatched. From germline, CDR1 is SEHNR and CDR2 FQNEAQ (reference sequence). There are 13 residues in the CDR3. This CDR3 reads CASSFTGVETQYF. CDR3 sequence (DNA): TGTGCCAGCAGCTTTACAGGGGTGGAGACCCAGTACTTC.

Here the CDR3 reads CASSAGTSGSNEQFF. The CDR3 DNA reads TGTGCCAGTAGTGCAGGGACTAGCGGGAGTAATGAGCAGTTCTTC. The genes are TRBV19 and TRBJ2-1, with 14 nucleotides matching TRBD2. CDR3 size: 15 residues. The J segment lost 7 bases and the V segment lost 5 bases, leaving 4 bases of the junction unmatched. The germline gives CDR1 LNHDA, CDR2 SQIVND (reference sequence).

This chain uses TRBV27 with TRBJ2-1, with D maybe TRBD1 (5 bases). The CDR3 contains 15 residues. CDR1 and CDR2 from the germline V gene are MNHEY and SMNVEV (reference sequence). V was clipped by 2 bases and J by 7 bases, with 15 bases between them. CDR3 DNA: TGTGCCAGCAGTTTAGGGGCCTTGGGGCAGAATGAGCAGTTCTTC. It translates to CASSLGALGQNEQFF.

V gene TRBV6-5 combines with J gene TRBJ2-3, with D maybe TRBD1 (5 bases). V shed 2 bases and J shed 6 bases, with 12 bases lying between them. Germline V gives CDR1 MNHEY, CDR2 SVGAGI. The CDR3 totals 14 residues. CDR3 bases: TGTGCCAGCAGTTACGGGCAGGGTTGGGATACGCAGTATTTT. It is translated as CASSYGQGWDTQYF.

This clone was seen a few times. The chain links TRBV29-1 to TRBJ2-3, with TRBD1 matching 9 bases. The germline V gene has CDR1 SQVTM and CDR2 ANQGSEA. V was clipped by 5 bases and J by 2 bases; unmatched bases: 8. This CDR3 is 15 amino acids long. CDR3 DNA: TGCAGCGTTCCGGGACAGGGAAATTTCACAGATACGCAGTATTTT. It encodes CSVPGQGNFTDTQYF.

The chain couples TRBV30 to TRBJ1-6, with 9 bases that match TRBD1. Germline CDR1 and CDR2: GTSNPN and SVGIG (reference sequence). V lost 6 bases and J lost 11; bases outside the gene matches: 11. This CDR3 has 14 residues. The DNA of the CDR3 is TGTGCCTGTCCCCGGGACAGGGCTTCTACACCCCTCCACTTT. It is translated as CACPRDRASTPLHF.

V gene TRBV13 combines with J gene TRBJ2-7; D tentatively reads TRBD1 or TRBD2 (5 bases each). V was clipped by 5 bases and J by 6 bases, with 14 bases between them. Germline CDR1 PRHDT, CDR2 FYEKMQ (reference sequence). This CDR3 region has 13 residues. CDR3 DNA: TGTGCCAGCAGCCACGGGACCGCCGTCGAGCAGTACTTC. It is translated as CASSHGTAVEQYF.

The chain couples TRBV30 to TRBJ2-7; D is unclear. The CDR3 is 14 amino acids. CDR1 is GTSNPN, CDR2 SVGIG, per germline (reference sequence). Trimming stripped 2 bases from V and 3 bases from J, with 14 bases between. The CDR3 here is CAWSTFRQDYEQYF. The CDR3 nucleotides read TGTGCCTGGAGTACATTCCGGCAGGACTACGAGCAGTACTTC.

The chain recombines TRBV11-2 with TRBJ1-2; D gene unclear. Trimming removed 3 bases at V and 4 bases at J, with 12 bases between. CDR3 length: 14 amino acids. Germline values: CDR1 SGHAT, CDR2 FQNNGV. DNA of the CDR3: TGTGCCAGCAGCTTCCCTGGGCTTGGCTATGGCTACACCTTC. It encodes CASSFPGLGYGYTF.

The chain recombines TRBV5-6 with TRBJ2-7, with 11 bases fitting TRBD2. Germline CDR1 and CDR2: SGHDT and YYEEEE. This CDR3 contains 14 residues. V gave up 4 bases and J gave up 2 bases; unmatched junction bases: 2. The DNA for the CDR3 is TGTGCCAGCAGCGGACTAGCGGGCACCTACGAGCAGTACTTC. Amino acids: CASSGLAGTYEQYF.

CDR3 region: CSVLTYEQYF. DNA of the CDR3: TGCAGCGTTCTGACCTACGAGCAGTACTTC. This chain uses TRBV29-1 with TRBJ2-7, with D unresolved. CDR3 size: 10 residues. From germline, CDR1 is SQVTM and CDR2 ANQGSEA. Trimming took 5 bases from V and 2 from J, leaving 4 bases between them.

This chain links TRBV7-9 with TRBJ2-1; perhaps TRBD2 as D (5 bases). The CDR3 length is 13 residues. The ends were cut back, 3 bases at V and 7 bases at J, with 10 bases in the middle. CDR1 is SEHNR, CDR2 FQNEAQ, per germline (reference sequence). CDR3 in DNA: TGTGCCAGCAGCTTTTTTAGCGTGAATGAGCAGTTCTTC. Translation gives CASSFFSVNEQFF.

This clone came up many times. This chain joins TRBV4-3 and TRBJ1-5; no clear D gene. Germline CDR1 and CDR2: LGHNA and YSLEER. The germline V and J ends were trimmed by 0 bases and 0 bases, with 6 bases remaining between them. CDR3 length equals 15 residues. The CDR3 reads CASSQDWSSNQPQHF. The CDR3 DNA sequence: TGCGCCAGCAGCCAAGATTGGTCTAGCAATCAGCCCCAGCATTTT.

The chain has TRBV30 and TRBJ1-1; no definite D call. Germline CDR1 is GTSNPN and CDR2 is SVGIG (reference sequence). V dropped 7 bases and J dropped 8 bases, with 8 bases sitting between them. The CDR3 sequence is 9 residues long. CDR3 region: CALQPEAFF. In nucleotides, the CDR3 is TGTGCCTTACAGCCCGAAGCTTTCTTT.

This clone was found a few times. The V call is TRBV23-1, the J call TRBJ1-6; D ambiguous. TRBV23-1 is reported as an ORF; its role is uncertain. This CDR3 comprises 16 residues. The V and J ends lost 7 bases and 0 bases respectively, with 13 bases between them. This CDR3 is CASTVRRDSYNSPLHF. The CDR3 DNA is TGCGCCAGCACCGTCAGAAGGGACTCCTATAATTCACCCCTCCACTTT.

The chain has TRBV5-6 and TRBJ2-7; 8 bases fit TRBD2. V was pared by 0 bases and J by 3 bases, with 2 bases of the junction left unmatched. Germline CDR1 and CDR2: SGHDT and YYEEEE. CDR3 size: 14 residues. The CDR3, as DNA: TGTGCCAGCAGCTTGGGGACTAGCTACTACGAGCAGTACTTC. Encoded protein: CASSLGTSYYEQYF.

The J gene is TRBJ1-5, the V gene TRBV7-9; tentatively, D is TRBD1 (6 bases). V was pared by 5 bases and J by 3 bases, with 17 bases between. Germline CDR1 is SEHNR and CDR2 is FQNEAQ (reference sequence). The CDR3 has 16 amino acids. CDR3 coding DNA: TGTGCCAGCAGCCCCCCCTCCCAGGGGCCCAATCAGCCCCAGCATTTT. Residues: CASSPPSQGPNQPQHF.

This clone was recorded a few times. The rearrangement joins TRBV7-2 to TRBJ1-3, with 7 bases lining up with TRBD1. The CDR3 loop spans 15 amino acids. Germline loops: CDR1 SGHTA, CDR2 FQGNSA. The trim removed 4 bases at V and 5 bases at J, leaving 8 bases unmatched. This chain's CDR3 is CASSSDRERRNTIYF. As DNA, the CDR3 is TGTGCCAGCAGCTCCGACAGGGAAAGGAGAAACACCATATATTTT. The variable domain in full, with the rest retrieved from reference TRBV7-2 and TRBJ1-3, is GAGVSQSPSNKVTEKGKDVELRCDPISGHTALYWYRQSLGQGLEFLIYFQGNSAPDKSGLPSDRFSAERTGGSVSTLTIQRTQQEDSAVYLCASSSDRERRNTIYFGEGSWLTVV.

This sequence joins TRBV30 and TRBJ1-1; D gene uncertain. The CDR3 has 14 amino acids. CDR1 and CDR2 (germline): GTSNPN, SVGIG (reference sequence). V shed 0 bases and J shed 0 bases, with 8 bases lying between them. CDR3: CAWSVATMNTEAFF. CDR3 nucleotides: TGTGCCTGGAGTGTTGCCACTATGAACACTGAAGCTTTCTTT.